This TCR beta chain is drawn from a study of metastatic and nonmetastatic thyroid tumors. On the study more broadly: For malignant and benign thyroid patients, tumor or nodule tissue and blood were the sources whose repertoires were compared.

The germline gives CDR1 DFQATT, CDR2 SNEGSKA (reference sequence). With 0 bases removed from V and 9 bases from J, the gap between germline ends came to 12 bases. The CDR3 runs 13 residues. Each patient came to thyroid surgery without any prior treatment (of any kind). This clone was counted at least ten times. With MiXCR, TCRdb reprocessed the PCR reads. The table has 72,000 or so clones, more than 15% seen once. This chain connects TRBV20-1 to TRBJ2-1; D is perhaps TRBD1 (6 bases). This clonotype was obtained from a female donor with papillary thyroid cancer or a benign thyroid nodule (not recorded which). Some clones in this sample may be carry-over from other donors' samples. The sample consisted of blood. The CDR3 loop reads CSARDRGYGEQFF. CDR3 in DNA: TGCAGTGCTAGAGATAGGGGGTACGGTGAGCAGTTCTTC.